The 17 T cell receptor beta chains below were found in one sample sequenced in a study of human T cells and chemical hapten exposure. As for time point: patch test 3, about 24 weeks after DPC sensitization. Treatment reported: therapeutic diphenylcyclopropenone sensitization with weekly scalp DPC. From the RACE reads, TCRdb called clonotypes with MiXCR, one entry per CDR3 protein. The data show about 190,000 distinct CDR3 sequences, under 25% seen once. The source was whole blood, collected in connection with sensitization to the hapten diphenylcyclopropenone (DPC). All receptors derive from a woman aged 40 to 55 with alopecia areata. Some clones in this sample may be carry-over from other donors' samples.

The chain couples TRBV20-1 to TRBJ2-5; D is unresolved. From germline, CDR1 is DFQATT and CDR2 SNEGSKA (reference sequence). This CDR3 is 11 amino acids long. The V and J ends lost 7 bases and 5 bases respectively, with 11 bases between them. The CDR3 loop reads CSVGLSETQYF. CDR3 coding DNA: TGCAGTGTAGGCCTCTCTGAGACCCAGTACTTC.

The CDR3 spells CSFPLGGETQYF. The CDR3 nucleotides read TGCAGCTTTCCATTGGGGGGAGAGACCCAGTACTTC. The chain couples TRBV29-1 to TRBJ2-5; weak D call: TRBD2 (6 bases). The CDR3 runs 12 residues. The V end was cut by 8 bases, the J end by 4 bases, with 14 bases between. Germline CDR1 reads SQVTM; CDR2 reads ANQGSEA.

This clonotype was seen repeatedly, ten times or more. The V and J genes are TRBV7-2 and TRBJ2-3; 9 bases line up with TRBD2. This CDR3 spans 13 amino acids. CDR1 and CDR2 from the germline V gene are SGHTA and FQGNSA. V lost 7 bases and J lost 6; bases outside the gene matches: 5. This CDR3 is CASILGLADTQYF. DNA of the CDR3: TGTGCCAGCATCCTAGGACTAGCGGATACGCAGTATTTT.

This clonotype was counted a few times. The rearrangement links TRBV4-2 to TRBJ1-1, with a possible D match to TRBD1 (5 bases). Germline V gene lookup returns CDR1 LGHNA and CDR2 YNFKEQ. The V end lost 4 bases, the J end lost 0 bases, and 15 bases lay between the germline ends. The CDR3 sequence is 16 residues long. This chain's CDR3 is CASSPRGGLVNTEAFF. The CDR3 coding sequence is TGTGCCAGCAGCCCCCGGGGGGGACTTGTGAACACTGAAGCTTTCTTT.

The genes are TRBV28 and TRBJ2-7; 11 nucleotides agree with TRBD1. CDR3 length equals 15 residues. V lost 6 bases to trimming and J lost 3 bases; unmatched junction nucleotides: 7. Per germline, CDR1 MDHEN and CDR2 SYDVKM. The CDR3 nucleotides read TGTGCCAGCAGCCACGGGACAGGGGGGTACTACGAGCAGTACTTC. Encoded protein: CASSHGTGGYYEQYF.

The count of this clonotype is one. The chain has TRBV7-9 and TRBJ2-7; tentative D call: TRBD2 (5 bases). The CDR3 is made up of 14 amino acids. Deletions cut 3 bases from V and 2 bases from J, with 11 bases between. Germline lookup yields CDR1 SEHNR and CDR2 FQNEAQ (reference sequence). Written as DNA, the CDR3 is TGTGCCAGCAGCTTCGGTCCTAGCCCCTACGAGCAGTACTTC. This sequence encodes CASSFGPSPYEQYF.

This chain connects TRBV4-2 to TRBJ2-7; a possible D gene is TRBD1 (6 bases). Germline V CDR1 and CDR2: LGHNA, YNFKEQ. The CDR3 covers 13 residues. V lost 4 bases, J lost 6 bases, and 13 bases lay in between. Written as DNA, the CDR3 is TGTGCCAGCAGCCGCTTCACAGGGCCCGAGCAGTACTTC. The encoded protein is CASSRFTGPEQYF.

The J gene is TRBJ2-7, the V gene TRBV29-1; 8 bases line up with TRBD1. There are 16 residues in the CDR3. After removal of 4 bases from V and 0 bases from J, the junction contained 11 bases not matched to a gene. Looked up from germline, CDR1 is SQVTM and CDR2 is ANQGSEA. DNA for the CDR3: TGCAGCGTTGCCCCGCGACAGGGGACGAACTCCTACGAGCAGTACTTC. Its translation is CSVAPRQGTNSYEQYF.

The chain joins TRBV25-1 to TRBJ2-5, with 9 positions matching TRBD1. The CDR3 has 13 residues. Trimming cost V 6 bases and J 2 bases; bases outside gene matches: 1. CDR1 and CDR2 (germline): MGHDK, SYGVNS. In DNA, the CDR3 is TGTGCCAGCAGAGGACAGGGGCAAGAGACCCAGTACTTC. Translating it yields CASRGQGQETQYF.

The chain is built from TRBV28 and TRBJ1-1; the D is unclear. Trimming took off 4 bases at V and 10 bases at J, with 13 bases between the two ends. The CDR3 is made up of 12 amino acids. Germline CDR1 MDHEN, CDR2 SYDVKM. CDR3 DNA sequence: TGTGCCAGCAGTTCCTGGCGGGAGGGAGCTTTCTTT. As protein: CASSSWREGAFF.

This clonotype appeared once. This chain uses TRBV20-1 with TRBJ2-4, with a tentative D call TRBD1 (6 bases). The CDR3 is made up of 13 amino acids. CDR1 is DFQATT and CDR2 is SNEGSKA in the germline V gene (reference sequence). The V end lost 6 bases, the J end lost 10 bases, and 19 bases lay between the germline ends. The CDR3 nucleotides read TGCAGTGCGGGGCGACAGGATTTAGGAATTCAGTACTTC. Residues: CSAGRQDLGIQYF.

This clonotype was observed many times. This rearrangement joins TRBV20-1 to TRBJ2-7, with TRBD1 matching over 11 bases. CDR1 and CDR2 from the germline V gene are DFQATT and SNEGSKA (reference sequence). V trimming: 5 bases; J trimming: 2 bases; junction bases outside the gene matches: 14. The CDR3 contains 17 residues. The CDR3 DNA is TGCAGTGCTTACTGGACAGGGGGCGATGGATCTACCTACGAGCAGTACTTC. As protein: CSAYWTGGDGSTYEQYF.

The V and J genes are TRBV20-1 and TRBJ1-1, with 9 bases identical to TRBD1. Trimming at V came to 1 base and at J to 6 bases, leaving 9 bases not matched to a gene. The CDR3 extends over 15 amino acids. The germline CDR1 and CDR2 sequences are DFQATT and SNEGSKA (reference sequence). The chain's CDR3 is CSARARDRDCPEAFF. CDR3 DNA: TGCAGTGCTAGAGCCCGGGACAGGGATTGCCCTGAAGCTTTCTTT.

This clonotype has more than one count but fewer than ten. The chain is built from TRBV7-2 and TRBJ2-1; the D is unclear. The CDR3 sequence is 13 residues long. The V end lost 6 bases, the J end lost 9 bases, and 15 bases lay between the germline ends. The germline gives CDR1 SGHTA, CDR2 FQGNSA. CDR3 nucleotides: TGTGCCAGCAGTATTCGACGTGTTGGTGAGCAGTTCTTC. This encodes CASSIRRVGEQFF.

The chain joins TRBV6-2 or TRBV6-3 to TRBJ2-3; 12 nucleotides align to TRBD2. Germline values: CDR1 MNHEY, CDR2 SVGEGT. V gave up 5 bases and J gave up 2 bases; unmatched junction bases: 11. This CDR3 spans 18 amino acids. DNA for the CDR3: TGTGCCAGCAGTACCACCCCACTAGCGGGAGGTCTCACAGATACGCAGTATTTT. This encodes CASSTTPLAGGLTDTQYF.

V and J are TRBV7-2 and TRBJ2-1, with TRBD2 identical over 11 bases. The germline V gene encodes CDR1 SGHTA and CDR2 FQGNSA. V lost 5 bases, J lost 5 bases, and 8 bases stayed unmatched. The CDR3 contains 16 residues. The CDR3 loop reads CASSRGTSGYNNEQFF. In nucleotides, the CDR3 is TGTGCCAGCAGCCGGGGGACTAGCGGCTATAACAATGAGCAGTTCTTC.

This clonotype was found a few times. The chain joins TRBV10-3 to TRBJ2-1; D is perhaps TRBD2 (7 bases). V was cut by 6 bases and J by 4 bases, with 13 bases left in between. The CDR3 length is 14 residues. Germline CDR1 ENHRY, CDR2 SYGVKD. CDR3 nucleotide sequence: TGTGCCATCAGGGGAGGGGGTTTGTACAATGAGCAGTTCTTC. The encoded protein is CAIRGGGLYNEQFF.